This TCR beta chain emerged from a study of cytomegalovirus exposure and HLA in healthy donors. PCR used 60 Vbeta primers and 13 Jbeta primers. The assay was immunoSEQ multiplex PCR, and TCRdb's table has in-frame clones only and misses some. Of approximately 170,000 clones in the sample, around 79% are singletons; the top ten hold 6% to 8%. V shed 0 bases and J shed 6 bases, with 26 bases lying between them. The length of the CDR3 is 18 residues. Germline CDR1 is GTSNPN and CDR2 is SVGIG (reference sequence). The specimen was PBMCs. This receptor was identified in a male donor in good health and CMV-seropositive. This rearrangement joins TRBV30 to TRBJ2-5; the D is unclear. The CDR3 DNA is TGTGCCTGGAGTGTACGGCAAGGTAGTACCCCGGATGACAAGACCCAGTACTTC. It codes for CAWSVRQGSTPDDKTQYF.